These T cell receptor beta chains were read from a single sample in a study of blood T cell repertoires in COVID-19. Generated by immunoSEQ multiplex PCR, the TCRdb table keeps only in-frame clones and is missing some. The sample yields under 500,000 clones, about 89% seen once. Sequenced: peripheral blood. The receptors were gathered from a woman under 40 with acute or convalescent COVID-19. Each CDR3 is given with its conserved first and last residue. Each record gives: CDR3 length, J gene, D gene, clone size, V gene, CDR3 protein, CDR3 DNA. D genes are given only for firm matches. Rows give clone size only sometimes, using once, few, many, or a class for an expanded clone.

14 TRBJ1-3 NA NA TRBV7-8 CASSRPGPGNTIYF TGTGCCAGCAGCCGTCCAGGGCCTGGAAACACCATATATTTT
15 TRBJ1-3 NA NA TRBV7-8 CASRGASRLGNTIYF TGTGCCTCCCGGGGGGCCAGCAGACTTGGAAACACCATATATTTT
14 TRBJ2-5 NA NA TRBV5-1 CASSVARRQETQYF TGCGCCAGCAGCGTGGCCCGGCGGCAAGAGACCCAGTACTTC
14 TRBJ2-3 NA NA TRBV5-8 CASSYTWGADTQYF TGTGCCAGCAGCTATACATGGGGGGCAGATACGCAGTATTTT
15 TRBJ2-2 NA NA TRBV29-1 CSVVVTKTNTGELFF TGCAGCGTTGTTGTTACAAAGACGAACACCGGGGAGCTGTTTTTT
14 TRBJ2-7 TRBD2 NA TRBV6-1 CASSEVGRRDEQYF TGTGCCAGCAGTGAAGTCGGGAGGCGGGACGAGCAGTACTTC
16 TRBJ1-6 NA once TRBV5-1 CASSWGGVTANSPLHF TGCGCCAGCAGCTGGGGAGGGGTAACAGCTAATTCACCCCTCCACTTT
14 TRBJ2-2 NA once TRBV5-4 CASSSTVYTGELFF TGTGCCAGCAGCTCGACAGTTTACACCGGGGAGCTGTTTTTT
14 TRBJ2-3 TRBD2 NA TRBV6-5 CASSYTSGGDTQYF TGTGCCAGCAGTTACACTAGCGGGGGAGATACGCAGTATTTT
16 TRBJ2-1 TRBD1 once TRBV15 CATSRDQGQGDNEQFF TGTGCCACCAGCAGAGATCAGGGACAGGGTGACAATGAGCAGTTCTTC
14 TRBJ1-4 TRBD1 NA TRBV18 CASSLGQGNEKLFF TGTGCCAGCTCACTCGGACAGGGCAATGAAAAACTGTTTTTT
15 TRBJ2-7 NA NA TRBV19 CASSTRMTSSYEQYF TGTGCCAGTAGTACCCGAATGACTAGCTCCTACGAGCAGTACTTC
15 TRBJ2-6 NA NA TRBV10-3 CAISAGFSGANVLTF TGTGCCATCAGTGCAGGGTTTTCTGGGGCCAACGTCCTGACTTTC
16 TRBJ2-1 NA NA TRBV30 CAWRSIGERTYNEQFF TGTGCCTGGAGATCCATCGGAGAGCGAACCTACAATGAGCAGTTCTTC
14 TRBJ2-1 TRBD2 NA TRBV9 CASSGGLAANEQFF TGTGCCAGCAGCGGCGGACTAGCGGCAAATGAGCAGTTCTTC
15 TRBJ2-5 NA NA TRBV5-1 CASSFSGSRGETQYF TGCGCCAGCAGCTTTTCTGGTTCTCGGGGAGAGACCCAGTACTTC
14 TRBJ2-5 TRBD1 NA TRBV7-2 CASSVRDRAKTQYF TGTGCCAGCAGCGTAAGGGACAGGGCCAAGACCCAGTACTTC
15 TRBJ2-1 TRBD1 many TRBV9 CASSGQGSSYNEQFF TGTGCCAGCAGCGGACAGGGGAGCTCCTACAATGAGCAGTTCTTC
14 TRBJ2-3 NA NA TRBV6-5 CASRTGGLGDTQYF TGTGCCAGCAGGACCGGGGGGCTGGGAGATACGCAGTATTTT
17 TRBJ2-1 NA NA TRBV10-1 CASSHISQTAPRNEQFF TGCGCCAGCAGTCATATTTCGCAAACGGCCCCTAGGAATGAGCAGTTCTTC
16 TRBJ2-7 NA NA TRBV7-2 CASSLGRTFLTYEQYF TGTGCCAGCAGCTTAGGTAGGACATTCCTGACCTACGAGCAGTACTTC
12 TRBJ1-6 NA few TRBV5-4 CASSLGEAPLHF TGTGCCAGCAGCTTGGGGGAGGCACCCCTCCACTTT
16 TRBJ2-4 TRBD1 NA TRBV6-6 CASSNDRGRAKNIQYF TGTGCCAGCAGCAACGACAGGGGCAGAGCCAAAAACATTCAGTACTTC
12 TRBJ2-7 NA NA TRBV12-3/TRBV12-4 CASSDTGTEQYF TGTGCCAGCAGTGACACAGGGACCGAGCAGTACTTC
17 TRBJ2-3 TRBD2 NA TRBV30 CAWTSGTSKIRTDTQYF TGTGCCTGGACCTCGGGGACTAGCAAAATCCGCACAGATACGCAGTATTTT
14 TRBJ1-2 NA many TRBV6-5 CASSPWGERGGYTF TGTGCCAGCAGCCCCTGGGGGGAGCGTGGGGGCTACACCTTC
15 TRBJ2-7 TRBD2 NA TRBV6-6 CASSRSGGASGEQYF TGTGCCAGCAGTCGCAGCGGGGGGGCCTCGGGCGAGCAGTACTTC
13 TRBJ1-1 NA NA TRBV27 CASSLVWRTEAFF TGTGCCAGCAGTTTAGTTTGGAGAACTGAAGCTTTCTTT
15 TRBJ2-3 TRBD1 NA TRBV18 CASSGPGQNTDTQYF TGTGCCAGCTCAGGGCCGGGACAGAACACAGATACGCAGTATTTT
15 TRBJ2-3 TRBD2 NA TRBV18 CASSRERGNTDTQYF TGTGCCAGCTCACGTGAGCGGGGGAATACAGATACGCAGTATTTT
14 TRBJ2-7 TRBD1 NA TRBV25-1 CASSLTGGFYEQYF TGTGCCAGCAGTCTGACAGGGGGGTTCTACGAGCAGTACTTC
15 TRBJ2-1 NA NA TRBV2 CASQDRRFIGNEQFF TGTGCCAGTCAGGACAGAAGGTTCATCGGCAATGAGCAGTTCTTC